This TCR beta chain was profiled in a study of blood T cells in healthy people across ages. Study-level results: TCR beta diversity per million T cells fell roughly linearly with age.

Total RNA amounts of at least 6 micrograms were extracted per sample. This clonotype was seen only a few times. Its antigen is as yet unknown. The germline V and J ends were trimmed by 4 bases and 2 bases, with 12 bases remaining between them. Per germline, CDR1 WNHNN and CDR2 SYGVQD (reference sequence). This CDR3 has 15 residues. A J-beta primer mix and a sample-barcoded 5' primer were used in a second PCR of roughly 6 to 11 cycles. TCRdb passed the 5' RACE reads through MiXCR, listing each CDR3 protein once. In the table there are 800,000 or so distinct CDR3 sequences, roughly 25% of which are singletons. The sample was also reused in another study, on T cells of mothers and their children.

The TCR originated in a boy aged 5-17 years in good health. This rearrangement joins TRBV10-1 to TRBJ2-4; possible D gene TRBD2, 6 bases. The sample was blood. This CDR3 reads CASSGREVSKNIQYF. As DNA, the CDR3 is TGCGCCAGCAGTGGCAGGGAGGTGTCCAAAAACATTCAGTACTTC.